A selection of T cell receptor beta chains follows, all from one sample in a study of control samples from healthy donors and cancer patients. Some clones are missing from TCRdb's copy, which holds only in-frame ones; the method was immunoSEQ multiplex PCR. There are 80,000 to 100,000 clones in the sample; more than 90% occur only once, and approximately 3% lies in the top ten. The sample consisted of blood. The receptors originated from a human donor in good health. The donor label of this sample is uncertain. CDR3s include the opening cysteine and the closing phenylalanine or tryptophan. Rows may omit the clone size; those that give it use once, few, many or a size class.

clone size: NA
V gene: TRBV4-2
CDR3 length: 15
J gene: TRBJ1-4
CDR3 protein: CASSQKGDKAEKLFF

clone size: NA
V gene: TRBV9
CDR3 length: 17
J gene: TRBJ1-3
CDR3 protein: CASSVSGTANSGNTIYF

clone size: NA
V gene: TRBV24-1
CDR3 length: 13
J gene: TRBJ2-1
CDR3 protein: CATSDFAGGEQFF

clone size: NA
V gene: TRBV29-1
CDR3 length: 12
J gene: TRBJ1-2
CDR3 protein: CSVGQGDYGYTF

clone size: NA
V gene: TRBV30
CDR3 length: 14
J gene: TRBJ1-1
CDR3 protein: CAWSPGQGNTEAFF

clone size: NA
V gene: TRBV9
CDR3 length: 13
J gene: TRBJ2-4
CDR3 protein: CASSVGDLAVQYF

clone size: NA
V gene: TRBV13
CDR3 length: 12
J gene: TRBJ2-2
CDR3 protein: CASSTGEGELFF

clone size: once
V gene: TRBV10-3
CDR3 length: 13
J gene: TRBJ1-1
CDR3 protein: CAISQGTYTEAFF

clone size: NA
V gene: TRBV6-5
CDR3 length: 15
J gene: TRBJ1-6
CDR3 protein: CASTFGRSYNSPLHF

clone size: NA
V gene: TRBV12-3/TRBV12-4
CDR3 length: 10
J gene: TRBJ1-4
CDR3 protein: CASTQGRVFF

clone size: NA
V gene: TRBV6-1
CDR3 length: 13
J gene: TRBJ1-1
CDR3 protein: CASSESTRTEAFF

clone size: NA
V gene: TRBV11-3
CDR3 length: 16
J gene: TRBJ2-1
CDR3 protein: CASSLGGGLSYNEQFF

clone size: NA
V gene: TRBV5-8
CDR3 length: 14
J gene: TRBJ1-2
CDR3 protein: CASSSSAGGRGYTF

clone size: NA
V gene: TRBV19
CDR3 length: 16
J gene: TRBJ2-2
CDR3 protein: CASSIAAGAARGELFF

clone size: NA
V gene: TRBV10-3
CDR3 length: 13
J gene: TRBJ2-2
CDR3 protein: CAISPGPGGELFF

clone size: NA
V gene: TRBV3-1/TRBV3-2
CDR3 length: 16
J gene: TRBJ1-1
CDR3 protein: CASSQGWRGPNTEAFF

clone size: NA
V gene: TRBV4-2
CDR3 length: 15
J gene: TRBJ1-5
CDR3 protein: CASSQEVTLDQPQHF

clone size: few
V gene: TRBV11-2
CDR3 length: 12
J gene: TRBJ1-1
CDR3 protein: CASSWNSREAFF

clone size: once
V gene: TRBV7-7
CDR3 length: 15
J gene: TRBJ2-5
CDR3 protein: CASSASTSGGSPQYF

clone size: NA
V gene: TRBV25-1
CDR3 length: 16
J gene: TRBJ2-1
CDR3 protein: CASSESVEFSYNEQFF

clone size: NA
V gene: TRBV28
CDR3 length: 14
J gene: TRBJ1-6
CDR3 protein: CASSPGTYNSPLHF

clone size: few
V gene: TRBV7-8
CDR3 length: 14
J gene: TRBJ2-7
CDR3 protein: CASSSTVDRREQYF

clone size: NA
V gene: TRBV10-1
CDR3 length: 15
J gene: TRBJ1-1
CDR3 protein: CASSAFDREYTEAFF

clone size: few
V gene: TRBV30
CDR3 length: 15
J gene: TRBJ1-1
CDR3 protein: CAWSDTRTGAPEAFF

clone size: NA
V gene: TRBV24-1
CDR3 length: 15
J gene: TRBJ1-4
CDR3 protein: CATSDPDGTNEKLFF

clone size: NA
V gene: TRBV5-1
CDR3 length: 12
J gene: TRBJ2-2
CDR3 protein: CASSFSAGELFF

clone size: NA
V gene: TRBV7-6
CDR3 length: 13
J gene: TRBJ2-5
CDR3 protein: CASSSRFGETQYF

clone size: once
V gene: TRBV30
CDR3 length: 13
J gene: TRBJ1-1
CDR3 protein: CAWSVGENTEAFF

clone size: NA
V gene: TRBV25-1
CDR3 length: 18
J gene: TRBJ1-6
CDR3 protein: CASSETPPDSSYNSPLHF

clone size: NA
V gene: TRBV7-8
CDR3 length: 13
J gene: TRBJ1-5
CDR3 protein: CASSLEINQPQHF

clone size: NA
V gene: TRBV19
CDR3 length: 14
J gene: TRBJ2-5
CDR3 protein: CASSQTTPQETQYF

clone size: NA
V gene: TRBV3-1/TRBV3-2
CDR3 length: 16
J gene: TRBJ1-4
CDR3 protein: CASSQMAGATNEKLFF

clone size: NA
V gene: TRBV18
CDR3 length: 15
J gene: TRBJ1-6
CDR3 protein: CASSPESSGVSPLHF

clone size: once
V gene: TRBV10-3
CDR3 length: 12
J gene: TRBJ1-1
CDR3 protein: CASDNGGGEAFF

clone size: NA
V gene: TRBV5-4
CDR3 length: 16
J gene: TRBJ2-2
CDR3 protein: CASSLKLGTNTGELFF

clone size: NA
V gene: TRBV7-2
CDR3 length: 12
J gene: TRBJ2-5
CDR3 protein: CASSRMGETQYF

clone size: NA
V gene: TRBV12-5
CDR3 length: 13
J gene: TRBJ1-4
CDR3 protein: CASGFGLSERLFF

clone size: NA
V gene: TRBV7-2
CDR3 length: 13
J gene: TRBJ2-3
CDR3 protein: CASSQTGENSQYF

clone size: NA
V gene: TRBV4-2
CDR3 length: 20
J gene: TRBJ1-3
CDR3 protein: CASSQDTGQLYLVSGNTIYF

clone size: NA
V gene: TRBV28
CDR3 length: 13
J gene: TRBJ1-1
CDR3 protein: CASRDRTGTEAFF

clone size: NA
V gene: TRBV24-1
CDR3 length: 13
J gene: TRBJ1-2
CDR3 protein: CATSDFPSGGYTF

clone size: once
V gene: TRBV10-3
CDR3 length: 13
J gene: TRBJ2-7
CDR3 protein: CAISPSLGHEQYF

clone size: NA
V gene: TRBV6-1
CDR3 length: 16
J gene: TRBJ1-1
CDR3 protein: CASSEDRANVNTEAFF

clone size: NA
V gene: TRBV12-3/TRBV12-4
CDR3 length: 13
J gene: TRBJ1-1
CDR3 protein: CASSPPGKTEAFF

clone size: NA
V gene: TRBV18
CDR3 length: 15
J gene: TRBJ2-1
CDR3 protein: CASSPRDRVENEQFF

clone size: NA
V gene: TRBV5-4
CDR3 length: 15
J gene: TRBJ2-3
CDR3 protein: CASSFRGQSTDTQYF

clone size: NA
V gene: TRBV9
CDR3 length: 14
J gene: TRBJ2-2
CDR3 protein: CASSVDRGTGELFF

clone size: NA
V gene: TRBV18
CDR3 length: 12
J gene: TRBJ2-5
CDR3 protein: CASADSQETQYF

clone size: NA
V gene: TRBV9
CDR3 length: 13
J gene: TRBJ1-3
CDR3 protein: CASSYRAGNTIYF

clone size: NA
V gene: TRBV14
CDR3 length: 15
J gene: TRBJ2-2
CDR3 protein: CASSQVRGYTGELFF

clone size: NA
V gene: TRBV19
CDR3 length: 14
J gene: TRBJ1-5
CDR3 protein: CASSFRDSNQPQHF

clone size: NA
V gene: TRBV6-5
CDR3 length: 14
J gene: TRBJ2-5
CDR3 protein: CASRPAPTEETQYF

clone size: NA
V gene: TRBV6-1
CDR3 length: 13
J gene: TRBJ2-5
CDR3 protein: CASKAGGTETQYF

clone size: NA
V gene: TRBV16
CDR3 length: 15
J gene: TRBJ2-3
CDR3 protein: CASSQSRDSTDTQYF